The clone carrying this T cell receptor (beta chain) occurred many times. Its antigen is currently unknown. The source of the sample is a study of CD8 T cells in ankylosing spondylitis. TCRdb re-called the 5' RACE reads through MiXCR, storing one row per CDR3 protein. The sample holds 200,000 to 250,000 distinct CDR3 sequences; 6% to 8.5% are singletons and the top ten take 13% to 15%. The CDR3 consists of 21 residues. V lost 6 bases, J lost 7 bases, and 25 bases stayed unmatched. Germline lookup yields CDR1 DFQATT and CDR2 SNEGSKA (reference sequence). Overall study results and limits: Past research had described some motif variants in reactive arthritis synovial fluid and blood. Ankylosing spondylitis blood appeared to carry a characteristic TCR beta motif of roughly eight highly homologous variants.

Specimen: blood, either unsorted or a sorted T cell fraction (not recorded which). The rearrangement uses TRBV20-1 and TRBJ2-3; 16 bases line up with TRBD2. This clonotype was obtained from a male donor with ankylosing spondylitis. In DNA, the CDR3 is TGCAGTGCCAGATCCCCCGGGACTAGCGGGAGGGCCGAAGTCCCAGCCAATACGCAGTATTTT. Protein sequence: CSARSPGTSGRAEVPANTQYF.